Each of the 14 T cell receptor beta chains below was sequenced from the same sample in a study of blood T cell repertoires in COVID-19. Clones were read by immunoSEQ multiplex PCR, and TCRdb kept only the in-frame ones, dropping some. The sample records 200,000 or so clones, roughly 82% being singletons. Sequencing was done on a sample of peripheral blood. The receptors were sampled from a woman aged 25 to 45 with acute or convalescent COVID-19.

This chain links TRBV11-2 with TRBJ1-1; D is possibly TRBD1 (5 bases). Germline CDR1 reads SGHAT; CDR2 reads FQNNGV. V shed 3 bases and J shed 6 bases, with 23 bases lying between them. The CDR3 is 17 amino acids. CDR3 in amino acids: CASSLAFGPGGAAEAFF. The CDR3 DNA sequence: TGTGCCAGCAGCTTGGCTTTTGGGCCCGGGGGAGCGGCTGAAGCTTTCTTT.

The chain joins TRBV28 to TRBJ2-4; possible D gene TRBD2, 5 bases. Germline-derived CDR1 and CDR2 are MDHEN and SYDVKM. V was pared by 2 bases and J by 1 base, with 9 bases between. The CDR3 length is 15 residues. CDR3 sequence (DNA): TGTGCCAGCAGTTTAGTTGGGGAGGCCAAAAACATTCAGTACTTC. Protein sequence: CASSLVGEAKNIQYF.

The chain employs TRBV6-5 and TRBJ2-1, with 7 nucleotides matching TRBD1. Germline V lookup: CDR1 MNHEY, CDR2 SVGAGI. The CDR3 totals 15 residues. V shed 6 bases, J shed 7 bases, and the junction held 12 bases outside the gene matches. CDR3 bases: TGTGCCAGCAGAGACAGGGAGTTCGCCCTTAATGAGCAGTTCTTC. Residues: CASRDREFALNEQFF.

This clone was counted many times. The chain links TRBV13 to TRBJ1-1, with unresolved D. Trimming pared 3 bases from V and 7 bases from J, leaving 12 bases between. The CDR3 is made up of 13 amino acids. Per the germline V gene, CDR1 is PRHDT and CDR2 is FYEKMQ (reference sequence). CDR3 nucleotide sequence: TGTGCCAGCAGCTTGCAAATACTTGGTGAAGCTTTCTTT. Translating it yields CASSLQILGEAFF.

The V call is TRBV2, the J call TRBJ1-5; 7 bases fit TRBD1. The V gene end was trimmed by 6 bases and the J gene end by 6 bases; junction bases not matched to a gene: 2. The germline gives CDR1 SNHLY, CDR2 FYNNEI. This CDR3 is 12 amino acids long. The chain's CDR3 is CASRQGSQPQHF. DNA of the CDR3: TGTGCCAGCAGACAGGGGAGTCAGCCCCAGCATTTT.

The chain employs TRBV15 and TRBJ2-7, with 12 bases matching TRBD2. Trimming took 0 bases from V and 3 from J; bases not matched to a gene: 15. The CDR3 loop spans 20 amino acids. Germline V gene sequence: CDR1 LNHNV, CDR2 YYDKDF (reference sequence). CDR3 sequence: CATSRERVGTSGRIGYEQYF. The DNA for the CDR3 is TGTGCCACCAGCAGAGAGAGAGTAGGAACTAGCGGGAGGATAGGCTACGAGCAGTACTTC.

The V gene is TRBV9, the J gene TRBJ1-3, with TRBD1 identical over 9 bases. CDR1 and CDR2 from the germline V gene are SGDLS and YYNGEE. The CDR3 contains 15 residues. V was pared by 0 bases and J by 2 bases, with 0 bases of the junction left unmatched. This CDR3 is CASSVGTGAGNTIYF. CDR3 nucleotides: TGTGCCAGCAGCGTAGGGACAGGGGCTGGAAACACCATATATTTT.

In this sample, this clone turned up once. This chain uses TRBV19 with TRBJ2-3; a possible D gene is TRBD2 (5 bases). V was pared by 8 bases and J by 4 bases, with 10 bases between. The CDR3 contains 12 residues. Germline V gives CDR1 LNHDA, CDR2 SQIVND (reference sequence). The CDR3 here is CASSPGSDTQYF. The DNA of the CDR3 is TGTGCCAGTTCCCCGGGGTCAGATACGCAGTATTTT. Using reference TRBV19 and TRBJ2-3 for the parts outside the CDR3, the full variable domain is DGGITQSPKYLFRKEGQNVTLSCEQNLNHDAMYWYRQDPGQGLRLIYYSQIVNDFQKGDIAEGYSVSREKKESFPLTVTSAQKNPTAFYLCASSPGSDTQYFGPGTRLTVL.

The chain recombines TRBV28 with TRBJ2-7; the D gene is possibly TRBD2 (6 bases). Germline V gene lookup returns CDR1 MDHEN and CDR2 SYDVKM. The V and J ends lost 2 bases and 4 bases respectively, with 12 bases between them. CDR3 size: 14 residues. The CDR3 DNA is TGTGCCAGCAGTTTAGGGACTTACCCTTACGAGCAGTACTTC. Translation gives CASSLGTYPYEQYF.

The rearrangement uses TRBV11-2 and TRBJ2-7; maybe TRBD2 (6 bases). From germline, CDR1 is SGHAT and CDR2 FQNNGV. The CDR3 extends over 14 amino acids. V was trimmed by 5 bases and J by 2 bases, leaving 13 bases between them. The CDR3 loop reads CASSVKRVTYEQYF. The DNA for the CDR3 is TGTGCCAGCAGCGTTAAGCGGGTGACCTACGAGCAGTACTTC.

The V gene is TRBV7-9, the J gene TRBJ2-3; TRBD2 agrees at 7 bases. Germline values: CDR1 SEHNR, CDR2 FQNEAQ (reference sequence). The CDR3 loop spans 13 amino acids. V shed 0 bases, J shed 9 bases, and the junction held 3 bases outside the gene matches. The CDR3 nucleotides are TGTGCCAGCAGCTTAGCCGAGACTAGCACGCAGTATTTT. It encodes CASSLAETSTQYF.

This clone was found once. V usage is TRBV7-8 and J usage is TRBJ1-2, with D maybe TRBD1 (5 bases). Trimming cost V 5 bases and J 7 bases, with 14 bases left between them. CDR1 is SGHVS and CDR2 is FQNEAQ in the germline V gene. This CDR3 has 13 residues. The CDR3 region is CASSPAGGSGYTF. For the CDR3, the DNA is TGTGCCAGCAGCCCTGCCGGGGGAAGTGGCTACACCTTC. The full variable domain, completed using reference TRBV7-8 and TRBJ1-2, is GAGVSQSPRYKVAKRGQDVALRCDPISGHVSLFWYQQALGQGPEFLTYFQNEAQLDKSGLPSDRFFAERPEGSVSTLKIQRTQQEDSAVYLCASSPAGGSGYTFGSGTRLTVV.

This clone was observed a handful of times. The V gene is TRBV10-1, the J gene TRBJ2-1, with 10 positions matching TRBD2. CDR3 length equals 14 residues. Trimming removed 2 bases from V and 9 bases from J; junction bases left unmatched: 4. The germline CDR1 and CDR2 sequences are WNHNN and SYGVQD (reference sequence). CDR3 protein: CASSEASGRGEQFF. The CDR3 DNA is TGCGCCAGCAGTGAGGCTAGCGGGAGAGGTGAGCAGTTCTTC.

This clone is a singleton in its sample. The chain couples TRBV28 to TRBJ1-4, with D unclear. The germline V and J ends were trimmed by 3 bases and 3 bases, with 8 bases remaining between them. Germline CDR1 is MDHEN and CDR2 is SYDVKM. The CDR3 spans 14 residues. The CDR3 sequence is CASSFRRSNEKLFF. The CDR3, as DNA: TGTGCCAGCAGTTTTAGGCGGTCTAATGAAAAACTGTTTTTT. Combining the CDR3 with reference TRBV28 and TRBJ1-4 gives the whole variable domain DVKVTQSSRYLVKRTGEKVFLECVQDMDHENMFWYRQDPGLGLRLIYFSYDVKMKEKGDIPEGYSVSREKKERFSLILESASTNQTSMYLCASSFRRSNEKLFFGSGTQLSVL.